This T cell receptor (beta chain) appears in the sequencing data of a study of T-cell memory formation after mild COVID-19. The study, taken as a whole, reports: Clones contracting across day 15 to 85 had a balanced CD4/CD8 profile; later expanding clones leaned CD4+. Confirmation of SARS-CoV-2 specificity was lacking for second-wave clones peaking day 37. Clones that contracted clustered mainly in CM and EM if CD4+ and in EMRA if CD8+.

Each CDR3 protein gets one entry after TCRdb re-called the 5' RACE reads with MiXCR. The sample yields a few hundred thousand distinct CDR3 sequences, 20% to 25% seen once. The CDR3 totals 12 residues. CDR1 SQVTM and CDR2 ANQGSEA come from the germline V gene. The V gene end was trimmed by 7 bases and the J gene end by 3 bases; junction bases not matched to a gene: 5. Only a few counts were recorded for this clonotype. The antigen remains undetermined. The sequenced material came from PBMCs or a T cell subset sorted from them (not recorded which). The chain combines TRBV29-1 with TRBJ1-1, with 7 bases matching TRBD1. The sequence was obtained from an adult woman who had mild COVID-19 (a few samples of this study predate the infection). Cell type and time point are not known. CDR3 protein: CSGVTGDTEAFF. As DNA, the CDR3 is TGCAGCGGGGTAACAGGGGACACTGAAGCTTTCTTT.